This is a list of T cell receptor beta chains from one sample in a study of identical twins. TCRdb re-derived calls from the 5' RACE reads in MiXCR, one entry per CDR3 protein. Found here are 250,000 or so distinct CDR3 sequences, about 12% of them singletons; the top ten hold 4%. The same specimen was also included in a second study, on yellow fever vaccine responses in identical twins.

The sample consisted of memory (CD45RO+) T cells sorted from blood. The receptors shown here come from a woman between 18 and 29 years old in good health. The CDR3 runs from the conserved cysteine through the conserved F or W.

cdr3_aa,j_call,v_call
CSARDWRLTGNEQFF,TRBJ2-1,TRBV20-1
CASSVVPMNTEAFF,TRBJ1-1,TRBV5-1
CSARDRIAGINEQFF,TRBJ2-1,TRBV20-1
CASSLAWGVQETQYF,TRBJ2-5,TRBV7-2
CASSPGDGGAETQYF,TRBJ2-5,TRBV6-2/TRBV6-3
CASSYSNEGSGSPLHF,TRBJ1-6,TRBV6-5
CASRWGTSGRASTDTQYF,TRBJ2-3,TRBV10-2
CASSARVHTEAFF,TRBJ1-1,TRBV6-1
CASSESTGTSGTQYF,TRBJ2-3,TRBV7-9
CASSPSGQGFDQPQHF,TRBJ1-5,TRBV18
CASSQGAGGGQPQHF,TRBJ1-5,TRBV3-1
CASSGQGSTGELFF,TRBJ2-2,TRBV11-3
CASSYRGPSYNEQFF,TRBJ2-1,TRBV2
CASVENYGYTF,TRBJ1-2,TRBV2
CASRWTVLTSSYEQYF,TRBJ2-7,TRBV6-1
CASGTANTGELFF,TRBJ2-2,TRBV27
CASTSQLGSPLHF,TRBJ1-6,TRBV28
CSVAGTSATDTQYF,TRBJ2-3,TRBV29-1
CASSSGVETQYF,TRBJ2-3,TRBV12-3/TRBV12-4
CASSRRDSKYEQYF,TRBJ2-7,TRBV11-2
CASSLGGLAVWGSYNEQFF,TRBJ2-1,TRBV7-8
CSAADRGRYNEQFF,TRBJ2-1,TRBV29-1
CASSGGTGVREQYF,TRBJ2-7,TRBV7-9
CASSQERLAGLWELFF,TRBJ2-2,TRBV3-1
CASSLGVGNNQPQHF,TRBJ1-5,TRBV12-3/TRBV12-4
CASSRLLGTGELFF,TRBJ2-2,TRBV14
CASSRWDRWDNEQFF,TRBJ2-1,TRBV3-1
CASSLGQSPSYNEQFF,TRBJ2-1,TRBV13
CASSLAARGNTEAFF,TRBJ1-1,TRBV5-1
CASSQGAAGAGDEQFF,TRBJ2-1,TRBV4-3
CASRLRQGYEQYF,TRBJ2-7,TRBV12-3/TRBV12-4
CASSQDETGIHNEQFF,TRBJ2-1,TRBV4-2
CASSPLRGSTGRTAGELFF,TRBJ2-2,TRBV28
CASRPRDRKLETQYF,TRBJ2-5,TRBV3-1
CASRLGTLNLGPYEQYF,TRBJ2-7,TRBV12-3/TRBV12-4
CASSFRRGRETQYF,TRBJ2-5,TRBV11-2
CASSLEGTGRLDTQYF,TRBJ2-3,TRBV7-2
CAISESASGGHEQYF,TRBJ2-7,TRBV10-3
CATSRAKETYEQYF,TRBJ2-7,TRBV15
CAYTPGGTGQYF,TRBJ2-7,TRBV7-9
CASSRQGFSEQYF,TRBJ2-7,TRBV25-1
CASTLGAREKLFF,TRBJ1-4,TRBV12-3/TRBV12-4
CASSFPGTNGYTF,TRBJ1-2,TRBV11-2
CASSFHGVREKLFF,TRBJ1-4,TRBV12-3/TRBV12-4
CSAPGGAGSYNEQFF,TRBJ2-1,TRBV20-1
CASSEAGRSTDTQYF,TRBJ2-3,TRBV2
CSADGQGHEQYF,TRBJ2-7,TRBV20-1
CASSSGQSPYEQYF,TRBJ2-7,TRBV7-3
CASSFTGANQPQHF,TRBJ1-5,TRBV12-3/TRBV12-4
CASSTSTYGETQYF,TRBJ2-5,TRBV19
CSAILQPGGNSPLHF,TRBJ1-6,TRBV20-1
CASSAWTSDNGQFF,TRBJ2-1,TRBV9
CASSHSGETTGELFF,TRBJ2-2,TRBV5-1
CASSDELTGELFF,TRBJ2-2,TRBV6-4
CAWSVPGGEQYF,TRBJ2-7,TRBV30
CASSLTGLTGELFF,TRBJ2-2,TRBV5-1
CASSPVAGTYNEQFF,TRBJ2-1,TRBV18
CATGYNEQFF,TRBJ2-1,TRBV12-3/TRBV12-4